A single sample is the source of the 12 T cell receptor beta chains below, sequenced in a study of blood T cell repertoires in COVID-19. TCRdb's copy holds only in-frame clones and misses some; the assay was immunoSEQ multiplex PCR. Of a few hundred thousand clones listed, roughly nine tenths are singletons. The sequenced sample consisted of peripheral blood. All receptors derive from a man in his late teens or twenties who had recovered from COVID-19.

The V and J genes are TRBV19 and TRBJ2-3; 12 nucleotides line up with TRBD2. Germline V gene lookup returns CDR1 LNHDA and CDR2 SQIVND (reference sequence). The CDR3 runs to 17 residues. The J segment lost 2 bases and the V segment lost 5 bases, leaving 8 bases of the junction unmatched. Here the CDR3 reads CASSLYGTSGYTDTQYF. The CDR3 coding sequence is TGTGCCAGTAGTTTGTACGGGACTAGCGGGTACACAGATACGCAGTATTTT.

This clone was seen just once. The chain couples TRBV18 to TRBJ1-1; D is ambiguous. The CDR3 covers 14 residues. V dropped 1 base and J dropped 1 base, with 7 bases sitting between them. Germline CDR1 is KGHSH and CDR2 is LQKENI. CDR3 residues: CASSPLGENTEAFF. CDR3 coding DNA: TGTGCCAGCTCACCACTCGGGGAGAACACTGAAGCTTTCTTT.

This clone came up once. The V gene is TRBV6-6, the J gene TRBJ2-3; D is perhaps TRBD1 (6 bases). V was clipped by 6 bases and J by 1 base, with 17 bases between them. Germline CDR1 reads MNHNY; CDR2 reads SVGAGI (reference sequence). The CDR3 covers 16 residues. The CDR3 region has the DNA TGTGCCAGCAGCCTAGGACAGATCTTCGGCACAGATACGCAGTATTTT. Its translation: CASSLGQIFGTDTQYF.

This rearrangement joins TRBV5-8 to TRBJ2-1; D is unclear. There are 17 residues in the CDR3. Between the trimmed V and J ends, which lost 6 bases and 0 bases, there was a span of 19 bases. Germline loops: CDR1 SGHTS, CDR2 YDEGEE. The DNA of the CDR3 is TGTGCCAGCACCTCTGGGTTAGCCGTAAGCTCCTACAATGAGCAGTTCTTC. The encoded protein is CASTSGLAVSSYNEQFF. Based on the CDR3 plus reference TRBV5-8 and TRBJ2-1, the full variable domain is EAGVTQSPTHLIKTRGQQATLRCSPISGHTSVYWYQQALGLGLQFLLWYDEGEERNRGNFPPRFSGRQFPNYSSELNVNALELEDSALYLCASTSGLAVSSYNEQFFGPGTRLTVL.

This chain connects TRBV7-9 to TRBJ1-2; TRBD1 agrees at 8 bases. The V gene's germline CDR1 is SEHNR and CDR2 FQNEAQ (reference sequence). V lost 1 base, J lost 5 bases, and 9 bases stayed unmatched. The length of the CDR3 is 16 residues. The CDR3 region has the DNA TGTGCCAGCAGCTTAGGCATGGGGACAGGCCTATATGGCTACACCTTC. Translating gives CASSLGMGTGLYGYTF.

V usage is TRBV25-1 and J usage is TRBJ1-2, with unresolved D. There are 13 residues in the CDR3. V gave up 3 bases and J gave up 7 bases, with 12 bases separating them. CDR1 and CDR2 (germline): MGHDK, SYGVNS. This CDR3 reads CASSDRNQAGYTF. The CDR3, as DNA: TGTGCCAGCAGTGACCGTAATCAAGCTGGCTACACCTTC.

The chain is built from TRBV6-5 and TRBJ2-5; 8 bases map to TRBD2. The V segment lost 6 bases and the J segment 5 bases; nucleotides outside the gene matches: 5. This CDR3 is 13 amino acids long. CDR1 is MNHEY, CDR2 SVGAGI, per germline. The CDR3 sequence is CASSRGGHETQYF. The DNA of the CDR3 is TGTGCCAGCAGCCGGGGGGGGCACGAGACCCAGTACTTC.

V is TRBV14 and J is TRBJ1-4; 10 bases align to TRBD1. The CDR3 length is 14 residues. V trimming: 4 bases; J trimming: 8 bases; junction bases outside the gene matches: 4. Per germline, CDR1 SGHDN and CDR2 FVKESK. The CDR3 region is CASSRTGGTEKLFF. DNA for the CDR3: TGTGCCAGCAGCCGGACAGGGGGAACGGAAAAACTGTTTTTT.

The chain is built from TRBV9 and TRBJ1-4; a possible D gene is TRBD1 (5 bases). Germline-derived CDR1 and CDR2 are SGDLS and YYNGEE. The CDR3 consists of 14 residues. Trimming removed 3 bases at V and 6 bases at J, with 12 bases between. CDR3 protein: CASSEGSYHEKLFF. The CDR3 coding sequence is TGTGCCAGCAGCGAGGGGTCGTATCATGAAAAACTGTTTTTT.

V usage is TRBV4-1 and J usage is TRBJ2-4; 11 bases are shared with TRBD1. CDR1 and CDR2 (germline): MGHRA, YSYEKL. This CDR3 comprises 16 residues. Germline trimming cut 4 bases from V and 1 base from J; bases unmatched to any gene: 3. CDR3 coding DNA: TGCGCCAGCAGCCGAGGACAGGGGGCGGCCAAAAACATTCAGTACTTC. It translates to CASSRGQGAAKNIQYF.

V gene TRBV5-1 combines with J gene TRBJ2-1, with 13 bases lining up with TRBD2. Trimming took 4 bases from V and 7 from J; bases not matched to a gene: 5. This CDR3 spans 15 amino acids. CDR1 and CDR2 from the germline V gene are SGHRS and YFSETQ. The DNA of the CDR3 is TGCGCCAGCAGCGGACTAGCGGGGGTGGAGAATGAGCAGTTCTTC. Amino acids: CASSGLAGVENEQFF.

This sequence joins TRBV19 and TRBJ2-1; the D gene is possibly TRBD2 (7 bases). This CDR3 spans 13 amino acids. Looked up from germline, CDR1 is LNHDA and CDR2 is SQIVND (reference sequence). V was clipped by 3 bases and J by 6 bases, with 9 bases between them. The CDR3 DNA reads TGTGCCAGTAGTATGGGGGGGCTCAATGAGCAGTTCTTC. The encoded protein is CASSMGGLNEQFF. Filled out from reference TRBV19 and TRBJ2-1, the complete variable domain reads DGGITQSPKYLFRKEGQNVTLSCEQNLNHDAMYWYRQDPGQGLRLIYYSQIVNDFQKGDIAEGYSVSREKKESFPLTVTSAQKNPTAFYLCASSMGGLNEQFFGPGTRLTVL.